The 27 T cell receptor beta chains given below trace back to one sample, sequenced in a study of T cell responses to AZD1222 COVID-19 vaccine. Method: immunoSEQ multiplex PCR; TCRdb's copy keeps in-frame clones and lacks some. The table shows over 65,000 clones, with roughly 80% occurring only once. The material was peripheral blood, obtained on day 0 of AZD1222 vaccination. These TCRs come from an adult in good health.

CDR3 in DNA: TGTGCCAGTAGTATTAATGCAGGGACCACAGATACGCAGTATTTT. Translation: CASSINAGTTDTQYF. The genes are TRBV19 and TRBJ2-3; D may correspond to TRBD1 or TRBD2 (5 bases each). This CDR3 contains 15 residues. The V end was cut by 3 bases, the J end by 2 bases, with 12 bases between. Germline CDR1 LNHDA, CDR2 SQIVND (reference sequence).

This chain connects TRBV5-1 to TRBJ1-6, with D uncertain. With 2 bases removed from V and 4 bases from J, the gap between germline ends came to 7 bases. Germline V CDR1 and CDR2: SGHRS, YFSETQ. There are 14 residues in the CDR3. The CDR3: CASSLMVYNSPLHF. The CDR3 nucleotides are TGCGCCAGCAGCTTAATGGTTTATAATTCACCCCTCCACTTT.

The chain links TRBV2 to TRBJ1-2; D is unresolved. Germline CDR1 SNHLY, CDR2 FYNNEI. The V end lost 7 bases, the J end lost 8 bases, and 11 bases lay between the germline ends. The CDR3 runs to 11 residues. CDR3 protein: CASTKAGGYTF. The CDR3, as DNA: TGTGCCAGCACGAAGGCCGGGGGCTACACCTTC. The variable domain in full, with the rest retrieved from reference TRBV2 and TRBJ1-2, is EPEVTQTPSHQVTQMGQEVILRCVPISNHLYFYWYRQILGQKVEFLVSFYNNEISEKSEIFDDQFSVERPDGSNFTLKIRSTKLEDSAMYFCASTKAGGYTFGSGTRLTVV.

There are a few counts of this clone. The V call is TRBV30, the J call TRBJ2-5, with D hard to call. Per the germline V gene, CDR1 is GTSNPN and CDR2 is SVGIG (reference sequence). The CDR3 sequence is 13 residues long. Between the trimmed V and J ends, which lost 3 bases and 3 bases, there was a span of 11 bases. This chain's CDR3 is CAWRTDLEETQYF. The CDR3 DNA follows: TGTGCCTGGAGGACGGACCTCGAAGAGACCCAGTACTTC. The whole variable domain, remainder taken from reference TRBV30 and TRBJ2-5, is SQTIHQWPATLVQPVGSPLSLECTVEGTSNPNLYWYRQAAGRGLQLLFYSVGIGQISSEVPQNLSASRPQDRQFILSSKKLLLSDSGFYLCAWRTDLEETQYFGPGTRLLVL.

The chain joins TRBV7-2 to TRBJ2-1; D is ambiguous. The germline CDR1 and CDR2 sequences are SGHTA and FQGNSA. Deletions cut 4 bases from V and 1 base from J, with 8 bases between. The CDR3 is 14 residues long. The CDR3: CASSSAVSYNEQFF. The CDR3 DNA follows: TGTGCCAGCAGCTCCGCAGTTTCCTACAATGAGCAGTTCTTC.

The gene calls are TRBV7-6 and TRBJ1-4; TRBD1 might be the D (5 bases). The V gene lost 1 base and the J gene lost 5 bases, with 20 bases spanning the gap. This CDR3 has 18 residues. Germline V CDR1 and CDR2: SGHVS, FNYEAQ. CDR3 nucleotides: TGTGCCAGCAGCTTAGTTTTGGGGACCAGGAGGAAAAATGAAAAACTGTTTTTT. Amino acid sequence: CASSLVLGTRRKNEKLFF.

DNA for the CDR3: TGTGCCAGCAGCACTACAGGGGAGGGGAACACTGAAGCTTTCTTT. This sequence encodes CASSTTGEGNTEAFF. The chain employs TRBV28 and TRBJ1-1, with TRBD1 matching over 7 bases. V gave up 6 bases and J gave up 1 base; unmatched junction bases: 8. Germline V gene lookup returns CDR1 MDHEN and CDR2 SYDVKM. This CDR3 is built from 15 residues.

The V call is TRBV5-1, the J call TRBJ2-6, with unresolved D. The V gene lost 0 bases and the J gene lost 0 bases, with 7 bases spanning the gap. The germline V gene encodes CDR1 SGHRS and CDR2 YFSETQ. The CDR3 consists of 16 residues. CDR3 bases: TGCGCCAGCAGCTTGGGAGTAGCCTCTGGGGCCAACGTCCTGACTTTC. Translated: CASSLGVASGANVLTF.

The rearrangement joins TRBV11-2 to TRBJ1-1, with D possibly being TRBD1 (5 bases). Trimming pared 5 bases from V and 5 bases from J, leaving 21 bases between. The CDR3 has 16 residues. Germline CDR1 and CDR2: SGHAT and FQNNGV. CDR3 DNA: TGTGCCAGCAGCGTAAATTCGGGGTTTGGGGGGACTGAAGCTTTCTTT. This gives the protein CASSVNSGFGGTEAFF.

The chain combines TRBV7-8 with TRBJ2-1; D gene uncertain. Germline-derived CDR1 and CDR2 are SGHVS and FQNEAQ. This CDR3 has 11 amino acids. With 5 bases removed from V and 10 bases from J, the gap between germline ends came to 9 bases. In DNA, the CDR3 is TGTGCCAGCAGCCCCGCGCAGGAGCAGTTCTTC. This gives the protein CASSPAQEQFF.

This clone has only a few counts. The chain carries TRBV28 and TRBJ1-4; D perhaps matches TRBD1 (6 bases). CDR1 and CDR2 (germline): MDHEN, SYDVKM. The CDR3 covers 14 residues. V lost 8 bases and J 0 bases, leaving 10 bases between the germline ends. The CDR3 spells CASAGASTNEKLFF. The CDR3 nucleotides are TGTGCCAGCGCAGGGGCTTCAACTAATGAAAAACTGTTTTTT.

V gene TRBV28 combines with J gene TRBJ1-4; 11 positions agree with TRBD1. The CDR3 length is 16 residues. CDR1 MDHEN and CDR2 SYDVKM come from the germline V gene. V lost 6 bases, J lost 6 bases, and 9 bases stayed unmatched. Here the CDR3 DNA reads TGTGCCAGCAGCAACACCCAGGGACAGGGGGATGAAAAACTGTTTTTT. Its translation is CASSNTQGQGDEKLFF.

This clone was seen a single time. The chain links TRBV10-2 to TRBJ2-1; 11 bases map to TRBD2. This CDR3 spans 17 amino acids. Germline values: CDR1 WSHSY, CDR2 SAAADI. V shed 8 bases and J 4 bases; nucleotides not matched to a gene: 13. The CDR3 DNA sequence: TGCGCCAGCGTAGGGGGAACAACTAGCGGGAGTTACAATGAGCAGTTCTTC. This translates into CASVGGTTSGSYNEQFF.

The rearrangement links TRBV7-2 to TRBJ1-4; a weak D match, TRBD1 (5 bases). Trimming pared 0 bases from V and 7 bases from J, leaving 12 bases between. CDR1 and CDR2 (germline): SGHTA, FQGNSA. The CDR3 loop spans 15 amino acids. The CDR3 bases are TGTGCCAGCAGCTTAGCGGCAGGGCTGGGTGAAAAACTGTTTTTT. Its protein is CASSLAAGLGEKLFF.

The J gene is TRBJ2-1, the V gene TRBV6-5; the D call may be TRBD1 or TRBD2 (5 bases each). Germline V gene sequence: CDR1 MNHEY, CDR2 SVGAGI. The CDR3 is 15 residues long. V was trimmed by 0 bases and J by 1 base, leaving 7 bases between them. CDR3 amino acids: CASSYSRGSYNEQFF. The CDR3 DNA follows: TGTGCCAGCAGTTACTCGAGGGGATCCTACAATGAGCAGTTCTTC.

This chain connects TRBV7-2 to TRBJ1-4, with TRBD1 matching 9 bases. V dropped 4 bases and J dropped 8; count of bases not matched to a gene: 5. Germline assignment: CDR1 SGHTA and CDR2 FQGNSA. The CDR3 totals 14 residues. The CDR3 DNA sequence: TGTGCCAGCAGCTCCGGGACAGGGTACGAAAAACTGTTTTTT. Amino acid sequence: CASSSGTGYEKLFF.

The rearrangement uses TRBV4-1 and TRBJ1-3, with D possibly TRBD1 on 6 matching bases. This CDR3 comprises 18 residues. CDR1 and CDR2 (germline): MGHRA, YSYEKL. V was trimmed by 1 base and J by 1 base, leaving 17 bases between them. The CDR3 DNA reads TGCGCCAGCAGCCAAGGAACCCCGGCGGGGGCATCTGGAAACACCATATATTTT. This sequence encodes CASSQGTPAGASGNTIYF.

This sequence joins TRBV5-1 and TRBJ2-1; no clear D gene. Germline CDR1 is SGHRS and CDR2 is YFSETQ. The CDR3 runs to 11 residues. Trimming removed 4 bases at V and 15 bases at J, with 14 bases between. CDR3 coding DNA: TGCGCCAGCAGCCAGGACCCGAACCCGTTCTTC. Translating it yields CASSQDPNPFF.

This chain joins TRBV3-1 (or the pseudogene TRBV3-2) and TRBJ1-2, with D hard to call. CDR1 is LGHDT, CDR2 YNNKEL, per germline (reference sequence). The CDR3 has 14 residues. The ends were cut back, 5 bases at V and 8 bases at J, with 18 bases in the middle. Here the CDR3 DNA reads TGTGCCAGCAGCACTCTGGACGGTATCGAGGGCTACACCTTC. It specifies CASSTLDGIEGYTF.

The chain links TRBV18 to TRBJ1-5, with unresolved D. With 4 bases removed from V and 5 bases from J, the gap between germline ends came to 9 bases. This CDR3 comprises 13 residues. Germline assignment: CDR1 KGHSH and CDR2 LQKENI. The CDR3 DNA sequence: TGTGCCAGCTCACGGACCTCGGATCAGCCCCAGCATTTT. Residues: CASSRTSDQPQHF.

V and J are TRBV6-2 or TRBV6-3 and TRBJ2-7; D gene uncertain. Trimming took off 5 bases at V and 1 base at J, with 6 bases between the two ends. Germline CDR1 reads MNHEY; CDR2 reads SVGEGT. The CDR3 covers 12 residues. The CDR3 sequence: CASSLASYEQYF. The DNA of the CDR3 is TGTGCCAGCAGTCTCGCTTCCTACGAGCAGTACTTC.

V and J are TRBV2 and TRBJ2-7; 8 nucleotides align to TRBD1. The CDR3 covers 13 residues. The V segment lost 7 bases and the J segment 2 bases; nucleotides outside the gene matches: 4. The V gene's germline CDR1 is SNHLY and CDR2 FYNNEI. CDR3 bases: TGTGCCAGCATGAGGGACAGGCCCTACGAGCAGTACTTC. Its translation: CASMRDRPYEQYF. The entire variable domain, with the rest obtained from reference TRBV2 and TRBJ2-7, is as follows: EPEVTQTPSHQVTQMGQEVILRCVPISNHLYFYWYRQILGQKVEFLVSFYNNEISEKSEIFDDQFSVERPDGSNFTLKIRSTKLEDSAMYFCASMRDRPYEQYFGPGTRLTVT.

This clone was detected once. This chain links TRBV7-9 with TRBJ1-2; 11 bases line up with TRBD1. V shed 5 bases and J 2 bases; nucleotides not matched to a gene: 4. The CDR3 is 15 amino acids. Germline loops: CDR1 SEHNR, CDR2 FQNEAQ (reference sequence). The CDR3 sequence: CASSPRTGGNYGYTF. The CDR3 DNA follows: TGTGCCAGCAGCCCACGGACAGGGGGCAACTATGGCTACACCTTC.

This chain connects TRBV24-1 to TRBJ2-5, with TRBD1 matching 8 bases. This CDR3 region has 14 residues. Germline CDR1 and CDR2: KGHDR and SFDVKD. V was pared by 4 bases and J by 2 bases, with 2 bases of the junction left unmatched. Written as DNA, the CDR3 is TGTGCCACCAGTGAGACAGGGGAACAAGAGACCCAGTACTTC. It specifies CATSETGEQETQYF.

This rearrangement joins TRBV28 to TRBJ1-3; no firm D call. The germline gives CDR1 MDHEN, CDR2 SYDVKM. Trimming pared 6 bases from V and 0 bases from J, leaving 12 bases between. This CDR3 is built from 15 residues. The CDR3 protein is CASSTDVSSGNTIYF. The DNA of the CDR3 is TGTGCCAGCAGCACCGACGTTAGCTCTGGAAACACCATATATTTT.

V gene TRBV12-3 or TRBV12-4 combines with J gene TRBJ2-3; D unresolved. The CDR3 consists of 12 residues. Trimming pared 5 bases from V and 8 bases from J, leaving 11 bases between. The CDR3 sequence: CASSLIGGTQYF. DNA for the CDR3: TGTGCCAGCAGTCTCATTGGCGGTACGCAGTATTTT.

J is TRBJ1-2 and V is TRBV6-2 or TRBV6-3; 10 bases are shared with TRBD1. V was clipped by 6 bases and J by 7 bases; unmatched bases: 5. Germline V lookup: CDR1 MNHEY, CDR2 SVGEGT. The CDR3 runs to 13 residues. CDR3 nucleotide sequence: TGTGCCAGCAGCGGGACAGGGGATTTTGGCTACACCTTC. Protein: CASSGTGDFGYTF.